Sequencing of this TCR beta chain was carried out in a study of CD8 T cells in Susac syndrome. General observations from the study: The number of individuals included in the study's TCR sequencing and HLA analysis was acknowledged as relatively small.

The V gene's germline CDR1 is LNHDA and CDR2 SQIVND (reference sequence). The V gene lost 3 bases and the J gene lost 9 bases, with 15 bases spanning the gap. The CDR3 is 14 residues long. RNA amounts of about 0.5 to 1 ug underwent reverse transcription with random hexamers. TCRdb redid the calling of the immunoSEQ multiplex PCR reads with MiXCR, one entry per CDR3 protein. The data contain about 430,000 distinct CDR3 sequences, 75% to 90% of them singletons. A word on this clonotype: Its antigen is currently unknown.

The source of this sequence is a human donor with multiple sclerosis. This rearrangement joins TRBV19 to TRBJ1-5; no reliable D call. Sequencing was done on a sample of CD8+ T cells from PBMCs. In nucleotides, the CDR3 is TGTGCCAGTAGTATTTCCCCCGAAATACCGCCCCAGCATTTT. This codes for CASSISPEIPPQHF.